This T cell receptor beta chain was documented in a study of CD8 T cells in ankylosing spondylitis. Findings and caveats of the study: Seemingly characteristic of ankylosing spondylitis blood was a TCR beta motif consisting of several highly homologous variants. As reported, disease-linked clones showed significant enrichment in matched ankylosing spondylitis synovial fluid.

This clonotype was counted at least ten times. No antigen is known for it. Per the germline V gene, CDR1 is SGHVS and CDR2 is FQNEAQ. The CDR3 has 11 amino acids. Trimming cost V 8 bases and J 6 bases, with 10 bases left between them. For TCR beta, libraries came from quantitative 5'-RACE with molecular barcodes. TCRdb processed the 5' RACE reads anew with MiXCR; each CDR3 protein has one entry. Of 150,000 to 200,000 distinct CDR3 sequences listed, under 15% are singletons. The receptor was derived from a female donor with ankylosing spondylitis or in good health (not recorded which). Specimen: blood, either unsorted or a sorted T cell fraction (not recorded which). This chain links TRBV7-8 with TRBJ1-1; D is unresolved. CDR3 amino acids: CASSRSAEAFF. CDR3 nucleotide sequence: TGTGCCAGCTCAAGATCTGCTGAAGCTTTCTTT.